This passage covers 17 T cell receptor beta chains from one sample sequenced in a study. One entry per CDR3 protein results from TCRdb running MiXCR on the RT-PCR reads. The sample has almost 700,000 distinct CDR3 sequences; approximately 14% are singletons. Sequenced material: memory CD4+ T cells from blood. These receptors originate from a female donor in good health, serving as a healthy control.

The chain combines TRBV5-1 with TRBJ1-2; D not resolved. V gave up 0 bases and J gave up 4 bases, with 22 bases separating them. This CDR3 contains 18 residues. Germline V CDR1 and CDR2: SGHRS, YFSETQ. The CDR3 here is CASSLEVGSEGHRYGYTF. The CDR3 DNA sequence: TGCGCCAGCAGCTTGGAGGTCGGGTCGGAGGGTCACCGCTATGGCTACACCTTC. The variable domain in full, with the rest retrieved from reference TRBV5-1 and TRBJ1-2, is KAGVTQTPRYLIKTRGQQVTLSCSPISGHRSVSWYQQTPGQGLQFLFEYFSETQRNKGNFPGRFSGRQFSNSRSEMNVSTLELGDSALYLCASSLEVGSEGHRYGYTFGSGTRLTVV.

The V and J genes are TRBV19 and TRBJ1-1; tentatively, D is TRBD1 (5 bases). V was clipped by 5 bases and J by 1 base, with 14 bases between them. The CDR3 runs to 15 residues. Germline lookup yields CDR1 LNHDA and CDR2 SQIVND (reference sequence). The CDR3 protein is CASSPFQGRNTEAFF. CDR3 in DNA: TGTGCCAGTAGTCCCTTCCAGGGTCGGAACACTGAAGCTTTCTTT.

The sample holds many counts of this clonotype. V usage is TRBV29-1 and J usage is TRBJ2-3; D ambiguous. V was cut by 1 base and J by 3 bases, with 5 bases left in between. Germline values: CDR1 SQVTM, CDR2 ANQGSEA. The CDR3 is 12 amino acids. The CDR3 DNA follows: TGCAGCGTTGAAGGGGATACAGATACGCAGTATTTT. Protein: CSVEGDTDTQYF.

The J gene is TRBJ1-5, the V gene TRBV7-2; D gene ambiguous. V shed 5 bases and J shed 2 bases, with 10 bases lying between them. Germline CDR1 and CDR2: SGHTA and FQGNSA. The CDR3 spans 14 residues. CDR3 in DNA: TGTGCCAGCAGCCCTAACCTGGGCAATCAGCCCCAGCATTTT. Translation: CASSPNLGNQPQHF.

This clonotype was detected a few times. The chain links TRBV30 to TRBJ1-1, with D perhaps matching TRBD1 (6 bases). Trimming removed 5 bases from V and 0 bases from J, with 16 bases in between. Per germline, CDR1 GTSNPN and CDR2 SVGIG (reference sequence). CDR3 length: 15 residues. The CDR3 bases are TGTGCCTGGGGCCTTAAGACAGGCATGAACACTGAAGCTTTCTTT. It is translated as CAWGLKTGMNTEAFF. Variable domain in full (rest from reference TRBV30 and TRBJ1-1): SQTIHQWPATLVQPVGSPLSLECTVEGTSNPNLYWYRQAAGRGLQLLFYSVGIGQISSEVPQNLSASRPQDRQFILSSKKLLLSDSGFYLCAWGLKTGMNTEAFFGQGTRLTVV.

V gene TRBV20-1 combines with J gene TRBJ1-1; no clear D. The CDR3 is 11 residues long. V gave up 6 bases and J gave up 8 bases, with 13 bases separating them. Germline CDR1 and CDR2: DFQATT and SNEGSKA (reference sequence). The CDR3 loop reads CSATTGVEAFF. As DNA, the CDR3 is TGCAGTGCGACCACCGGGGTAGAAGCTTTCTTT.

This clonotype was recorded a few times. This rearrangement joins TRBV7-2 to TRBJ1-5; D not resolved. This CDR3 is 15 amino acids long. The germline V gene encodes CDR1 SGHTA and CDR2 FQGNSA. Trimming removed 1 base from V and 0 bases from J, with 7 bases in between. CDR3 DNA sequence: TGTGCCAGCAGCTTAGTTCTAAATAGCAATCAGCCCCAGCATTTT. Amino acids: CASSLVLNSNQPQHF.

This clonotype was picked up a small number of times. The gene calls are TRBV7-2 and TRBJ2-3, with D possibly called TRBD1 or TRBD2 (6 bases each). The CDR3 runs to 15 residues. Germline V gene lookup returns CDR1 SGHTA and CDR2 FQGNSA. Trimming removed 3 bases from V and 6 bases from J, with 16 bases in between. As DNA, the CDR3 is TGTGCCAGCAGCTTGAAAGCCGGGGGCTCTGATACGCAGTATTTT. Protein product: CASSLKAGGSDTQYF.

This clonotype turned up a few times. The genes are TRBV4-3 and TRBJ2-3; TRBD1 or TRBD2 may be the D gene (5 bases each). CDR1 and CDR2 (germline): LGHNA, YSLEER. The V and J ends lost 2 bases and 0 bases respectively, with 9 bases between them. The CDR3 runs to 15 residues. DNA for the CDR3: TGCGCCAGCAGCCAACGGGACGCAAGCACAGATACGCAGTATTTT. Amino acids: CASSQRDASTDTQYF.

The chain joins TRBV5-5 to TRBJ2-2, with D unclear. The CDR3 has 13 residues. Trimming cost V 1 base and J 6 bases, with 7 bases left between them. Germline V gene sequence: CDR1 SGHKS, CDR2 YYEKEE (reference sequence). The CDR3 DNA reads TGTGCCAGCAGCTTGAGTCAGCCCGGGGAGCTGTTTTTT. Encoded protein: CASSLSQPGELFF.

The rearrangement joins TRBV4-2 to TRBJ2-2; TRBD2 agrees at 8 bases. Per germline, CDR1 LGHNA and CDR2 YNFKEQ. The CDR3 loop spans 16 amino acids. Trimming removed 1 base from V and 3 bases from J; junction bases left unmatched: 4. This CDR3 reads CASSQGGLADTGELFF. DNA of the CDR3: TGTGCCAGCAGCCAAGGAGGACTAGCTGACACCGGGGAGCTGTTTTTT.

In this sample, this clonotype turned up a few times. The rearrangement uses TRBV5-6 and TRBJ1-2; D remains unclear. CDR3 size: 15 residues. V was pared by 0 bases and J by 4 bases, with 13 bases between. Germline CDR1 is SGHDT and CDR2 is YYEEEE. Here the CDR3 reads CASSLGSWISYGYTF. The CDR3 DNA reads as TGTGCCAGCAGCTTGGGGTCGTGGATCTCCTATGGCTACACCTTC.

This clonotype was seen more than once but under ten times. CDR3 nucleotides: TGCAGTGCTATTGTCTGGGGGCTCCGCACAGATACGCAGTATTTT. Translating gives CSAIVWGLRTDTQYF. The gene calls are TRBV20-1 and TRBJ2-3; perhaps TRBD1 as D (6 bases). Germline V gene sequence: CDR1 DFQATT, CDR2 SNEGSKA (reference sequence). The V and J ends lost 4 bases and 1 base respectively, with 15 bases between them. The CDR3 spans 15 residues.

There are many counts of this clonotype. The genes are TRBV12-3 or TRBV12-4 and TRBJ1-1, with no clear D. The germline V and J ends were trimmed by 9 bases and 3 bases, with 17 bases remaining between them. The length of the CDR3 is 14 residues. CDR3 loop: CASNVGVFDTEAFF. CDR3 DNA sequence: TGTGCCAGTAATGTCGGGGTCTTCGACACTGAAGCTTTCTTT.

The chain combines TRBV6-6 with TRBJ1-3, with 7 bases matching TRBD1. Per the germline V gene, CDR1 is MNHNY and CDR2 is SVGAGI (reference sequence). The CDR3 is 16 amino acids. The junction had 12 bases not matched to a gene; V was cut back by 6 bases and J by 4 bases. CDR3 loop: CASSTDRVNNGNTIYF. The CDR3 DNA reads as TGTGCCAGCAGCACCGACAGGGTAAACAACGGAAACACCATATATTTT.

This clonotype showed up just a few times. The chain uses TRBV7-6 and TRBJ1-6; D is unclear. V dropped 0 bases and J dropped 8 bases, with 14 bases sitting between them. Germline V CDR1 and CDR2: SGHVS, FNYEAQ. This CDR3 region has 16 residues. The DNA of the CDR3 is TGTGCCAGCAGCTTAGCGATGAGCCCTTACGATTCACCCCTCCACTTT. Translating gives CASSLAMSPYDSPLHF.

Written as DNA, the CDR3 is TGTGCCAGCAGTTTGGGTTGGCAGGCGGGGGCCGGGGAGCTGTTTTTT. Encoded protein: CASSLGWQAGAGELFF. The rearrangement links TRBV12-3 or TRBV12-4 to TRBJ2-2; 7 nucleotides agree with TRBD2. V dropped 3 bases and J dropped 6; count of bases not matched to a gene: 10. The CDR3 sequence is 16 residues long.